This TCR beta chain comes out of a study of glioma-infiltrating T cells. TCR alpha and beta CDR3 regions were amplified from RNA using iRepertoire nested multiplex PCR. From the multiplex PCR reads, TCRdb called clonotypes with MiXCR, one entry per CDR3 protein. The table records roughly 200,000 distinct CDR3 sequences, more than 35% of them present only once. This clonotype came up many times. Its antigen is still unknown. Study-wide points: Tissue and blood shared very few CDR3 sequences. Above-expected tissue-blood divergence occurred in all gliomas, most in low-grade ones.

The sample comprised glioma tissue, nonneoplastic brain tissue, or PBMCs (not recorded which). This clonotype was sampled from a human donor with low-grade glioma or glioblastoma, undergoing nonglioma brain surgery, or in good health (not recorded which).

CDR3 sequence (DNA): TGCAGTGCTAGTCAGAACAGGGGCCACACTGAAGCTTTCTTT. This codes for CSASQNRGHTEAFF. This chain joins TRBV20-1 and TRBJ1-1; 7 bases fit TRBD1. The J segment lost 3 bases and the V segment lost 3 bases, leaving 7 bases of the junction unmatched. This CDR3 spans 14 amino acids. Germline CDR1 is DFQATT and CDR2 is SNEGSKA (reference sequence).